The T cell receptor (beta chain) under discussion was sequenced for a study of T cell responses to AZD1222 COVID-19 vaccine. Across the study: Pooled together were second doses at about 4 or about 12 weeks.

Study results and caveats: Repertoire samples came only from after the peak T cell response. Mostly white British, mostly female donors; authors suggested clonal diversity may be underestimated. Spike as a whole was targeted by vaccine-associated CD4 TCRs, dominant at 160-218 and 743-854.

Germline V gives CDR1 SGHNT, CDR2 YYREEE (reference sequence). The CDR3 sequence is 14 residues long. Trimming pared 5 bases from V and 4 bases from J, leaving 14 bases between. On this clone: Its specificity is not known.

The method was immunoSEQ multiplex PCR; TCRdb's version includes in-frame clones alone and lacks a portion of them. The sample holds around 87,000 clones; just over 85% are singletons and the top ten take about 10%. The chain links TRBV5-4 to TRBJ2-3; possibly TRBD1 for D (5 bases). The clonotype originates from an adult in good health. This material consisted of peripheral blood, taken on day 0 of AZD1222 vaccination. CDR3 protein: CASRPEQGADTQYF. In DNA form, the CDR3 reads TGTGCCAGCAGGCCCGAGCAGGGCGCAGATACGCAGTATTTT.